This T cell receptor beta chain derives from a study of shared clonotypes between healthy human individuals. Regarding the study as a whole: The small donor group covered limited genetic and exposure diversity. Rarefaction curves obtained for sorted subsets showed sequencing incomplete despite large depth.

On sorted subsets, replicate PCRs used 150 to 250 ng DNA, or approximately 33,000 T cell genomes. The method was immunoSEQ multiplex PCR; TCRdb's version includes in-frame clones alone and lacks a portion of them. The table includes about 1.5 million clones, around 97% detected once. CDR1 KGHSH and CDR2 LQKENI come from the germline V gene. The trim removed 6 bases at V and 4 bases at J, leaving 9 bases unmatched. The CDR3 loop spans 16 amino acids. Points on this clone: The antigen is undetermined.

The V gene is TRBV18, the J gene TRBJ2-2; 9 nucleotides align to TRBD2. Sequencing used naive CD4+ T cells sorted from blood. Indicated subset: CD45RA+ positively selected. The receptor comes from a man under 40 in good health. CDR3 DNA sequence: TGTGCCAGCTCGCTGAGACTAGCGGAGGGCACCGGGGAGCTGTTTTTT. Amino acid sequence: CASSLRLAEGTGELFF.